The 6 T cell receptor beta chains given below trace back to one sample, sequenced in a study of identical twins. TCRdb itself ran the 5' RACE reads through MiXCR, one entry per CDR3 protein. Of hundreds of thousands of distinct CDR3 sequences in the sample, about 12% were seen once. The data were also submitted as part of a second study, on yellow fever vaccine responses in identical twins.

Specimen: CD8+ T cells sorted from blood. The receptors were gathered from a woman in her late teens or twenties in good health.

This clonotype was detected a few times. The chain joins TRBV7-9 to TRBJ2-5, with D unclear. Germline V gives CDR1 SEHNR, CDR2 FQNEAQ (reference sequence). The CDR3 covers 15 residues. Deletions cut 5 bases from V and 5 bases from J, with 18 bases between. Here the CDR3 reads CASSDLGAAMETQYF. The DNA for the CDR3 is TGTGCCAGCAGCGACCTGGGCGCTGCGATGGAGACCCAGTACTTC.

The J gene is TRBJ2-2, the V gene TRBV19; 9 nucleotides match TRBD1. Germline CDR1 LNHDA, CDR2 SQIVND (reference sequence). The CDR3 spans 14 residues. The V segment lost 8 bases and the J segment 6 bases; nucleotides outside the gene matches: 7. The CDR3, as DNA: TGTGCCAGTCAACAGGGGGCTTTGGCCGGGGAGCTGTTTTTT. Residues: CASQQGALAGELFF.

The rearrangement joins TRBV5-6 to TRBJ2-5, with TRBD2 identical over 9 bases. Germline CDR1 SGHDT, CDR2 YYEEEE. The CDR3 sequence is 15 residues long. Trimming removed 2 bases from V and 5 bases from J; junction bases left unmatched: 7. The CDR3: CASSFERGVSETQYF. As DNA, the CDR3 is TGTGCCAGCAGCTTCGAGCGGGGGGTTAGTGAGACCCAGTACTTC.

This rearrangement joins TRBV28 to TRBJ2-1; D unresolved. The CDR3 runs 12 residues. From germline, CDR1 is MDHEN and CDR2 SYDVKM. V lost 9 bases and J lost 0, with 6 bases in between. For the CDR3, the DNA is TGTGCCAGACAAGTCTCCTACAATGAGCAGTTCTTC. Its translation: CARQVSYNEQFF. Full variable domain (rest looked up from reference TRBV28 and TRBJ2-1): DVKVTQSSRYLVKRTGEKVFLECVQDMDHENMFWYRQDPGLGLRLIYFSYDVKMKEKGDIPEGYSVSREKKERFSLILESASTNQTSMYLCARQVSYNEQFFGPGTRLTVL.

In this sample, this clonotype turned up a few times. This chain joins TRBV4-1 and TRBJ2-2, with D possibly TRBD1 on 5 matching bases. Trimming took 0 bases from V and 7 from J, leaving 18 bases between them. CDR3 size: 17 residues. Germline assignment: CDR1 MGHRA and CDR2 YSYEKL. CDR3 amino acids: CASSQDRNPAQGGELFF. The CDR3 DNA reads as TGCGCCAGCAGCCAAGATCGCAACCCCGCTCAGGGCGGGGAGCTGTTTTTT.

In its sample, this clonotype was seen a few times. This sequence joins TRBV4-1 and TRBJ2-3, with D unresolved. Germline V gene lookup returns CDR1 MGHRA and CDR2 YSYEKL. The ends were cut back, 1 base at V and 1 base at J, with 9 bases in the middle. This CDR3 is built from 15 residues. The CDR3 region is CASSQGPWGTDTQYF. The CDR3 nucleotides read TGCGCCAGCAGCCAAGGGCCCTGGGGCACAGATACGCAGTATTTT.